A selection of T cell receptor beta chains follows, all from one sample in a study of blood T cell repertoires in COVID-19. Using immunoSEQ multiplex PCR, the repertoire was profiled, and TCRdb retains in-frame clones only, with some absent. The sample shows roughly 250,000 clones, about four fifths of them seen only once. Sequenced input: peripheral blood. The receptors stem from a woman aged 80 or over with acute or convalescent COVID-19. Both conserved end residues are part of each CDR3. The D gene is left open where the match is weak. Clone sizes are given selectively: once, few, many, or a class where the clone is expanded.

clone_size,j_call,d_call,v_call,cdr3_aa,cdr3_nt
NA,TRBJ2-5,TRBD1,TRBV11-2,CASSRDRVGETQYF,TGTGCCAGCAGCAGGGACAGGGTGGGAGAGACCCAGTACTTC
NA,TRBJ1-1,NA,TRBV7-9,CASTLLQANTEAFF,TGTGCCAGCACCCTACTTCAGGCGAACACTGAAGCTTTCTTT
NA,TRBJ1-5,NA,TRBV28,CASSPLANQPQHF,TGTGCCAGCAGTCCCCTAGCCAATCAGCCCCAGCATTTT
NA,TRBJ2-5,TRBD1,TRBV28,CASSSTGGLGETQYF,TGTGCCAGCAGTTCGACAGGGGGCCTGGGGGAGACCCAGTACTTC
NA,TRBJ1-5,NA,TRBV10-1,CASRKQGRGSNQPQHF,TGCGCCAGCAGAAAACAGGGTAGGGGCAGCAATCAGCCCCAGCATTTT
NA,TRBJ2-1,TRBD2,TRBV2,CASSRASGGEQFF,TGTGCCAGCAGTCGGGCTAGCGGGGGTGAGCAGTTCTTC
NA,TRBJ2-7,NA,TRBV5-5,CASSLGGREYEQYF,TGTGCCAGCAGCTTGGGGGGGCGGGAGTACGAGCAGTACTTC
NA,TRBJ2-2,TRBD2,TRBV7-8,CASSVSGGAAGELFF,TGTGCCAGCAGCGTAAGCGGGGGGGCCGCCGGGGAGCTGTTTTTT
NA,TRBJ1-3,NA,TRBV15,CATSRNLRNRTGGNTIYF,TGTGCCACCAGCAGAAACCTTCGAAATCGTACGGGAGGAAACACCATATATTTT
once,TRBJ1-5,NA,TRBV6-6,CASSFRGSNQPQHF,TGTGCCAGCAGTTTCCGGGGTAGCAATCAGCCCCAGCATTTT
NA,TRBJ2-1,NA,TRBV6-4,CASSKSTVSSYNEQFF,TGTGCCAGCAGTAAATCGACAGTCAGCTCCTACAATGAGCAGTTCTTC
NA,TRBJ1-6,TRBD1,TRBV7-2,CASSLRGPQNNSPLHF,TGTGCCAGCAGCTTAAGGGGGCCGCAGAATAATTCACCCCTCCACTTT
NA,TRBJ1-5,NA,TRBV10-1,CASSGTSSNQPQHF,TGCGCCAGCAGTGGGACATCTAGCAATCAGCCCCAGCATTTT
once,TRBJ1-2,NA,TRBV4-1,CASSQDSTRYGYTF,TGCGCCAGCAGCCAAGATTCAACCAGATATGGCTACACCTTC
once,TRBJ2-2,NA,TRBV7-8,CASSPTANTGELFF,TGTGCCAGCAGCCCCACAGCGAACACCGGGGAGCTGTTTTTT
NA,TRBJ1-3,NA,TRBV7-6,CASSLALGTPSSGNTIYF,TGTGCCAGCAGCTTAGCGTTGGGGACACCTTCCTCTGGAAACACCATATATTTT
NA,TRBJ2-2,TRBD2,TRBV11-3,CASAGTSGGAPGELFF,TGTGCCAGCGCCGGGACTAGCGGGGGGGCCCCCGGGGAGCTGTTTTTT
NA,TRBJ1-2,TRBD1,TRBV4-2,CASSQPGQGFYGYTF,TGTGCCAGCAGCCAGCCGGGACAGGGGTTTTATGGCTACACCTTC
NA,TRBJ2-7,NA,TRBV2,CASSEGGWLWEQYF,TGTGCCAGCAGTGAAGGGGGCTGGTTGTGGGAGCAGTACTTC
NA,TRBJ1-1,TRBD1,TRBV28,CASTKTGRNTEAFF,TGTGCCAGCACCAAGACAGGGAGGAACACTGAAGCTTTCTTT
NA,TRBJ2-1,TRBD1,TRBV5-4,CASSRRDRDYNEQFF,TGTGCCAGCAGCCGCCGCGACAGGGATTACAATGAGCAGTTCTTC
NA,TRBJ2-3,NA,TRBV9,CASSVASRSSSNTQYF,TGTGCCAGCAGCGTAGCTAGTAGGTCCTCGTCGAATACGCAGTATTTT
NA,TRBJ2-7,NA,TRBV27,CASRAIPPGEQYF,TGTGCCAGCAGAGCTATACCCCCGGGGGAGCAGTACTTC
once,TRBJ1-3,TRBD1,TRBV5-4,CASSLGGQLSGNTIYF,TGTGCCAGCAGCTTGGGGGGACAGCTATCTGGAAACACCATATATTTT
NA,TRBJ1-2,TRBD1,TRBV27,CASGQGLSGYTF,TGTGCCAGCGGACAGGGTTTGAGTGGCTACACCTTC
NA,TRBJ1-1,NA,TRBV28,CASSPVFVSTEAFF,TGTGCCAGCAGCCCCGTTTTCGTTTCCACTGAAGCTTTCTTT
NA,TRBJ1-6,NA,TRBV12-1,CASSSVWGQNNSPLHF,TGTGCCAGCAGCTCTGTGTGGGGACAAAATAATTCACCCCTCCACTTT
few,TRBJ1-2,TRBD1,TRBV28,CASSGLGQGAGGYTF,TGTGCCAGCAGTGGACTCGGACAGGGGGCAGGAGGCTACACCTTC
NA,TRBJ1-3,TRBD1,TRBV5-1,CASSAGQVWFGNTIYF,TGCGCCAGCAGCGCCGGACAGGTTTGGTTTGGAAACACCATATATTTT
NA,TRBJ1-2,TRBD1,TRBV4-2,CASSYSPGTGGNGYTF,TGTGCCAGCAGCTACTCCCCCGGGACAGGGGGCAATGGCTACACCTTC
NA,TRBJ1-1,NA,TRBV29-1,CSVDRVPNTEAFF,TGCAGCGTTGATCGGGTTCCGAACACTGAAGCTTTCTTT